These 15 T cell receptor beta chains share one sample of origin, sequenced in a study of chemoradiotherapy in HPV16-positive cancers. Data came from immunoSEQ multiplex PCR; TCRdb stores just in-frame clones and leaves some out. The repertoire holds several thousand clones, with 65% to 85% as singletons. This specimen was collected from a patient who underwent chemoradiotherapy. These receptors all stem from a human donor with HPV-associated anogenital cancer.

The chain couples TRBV7-2 to TRBJ2-2, with D perhaps given as TRBD1 or TRBD2 (5 bases each). The CDR3 sequence is 16 residues long. V lost 5 bases and J lost 5, with 18 bases in between. Germline V gene sequence: CDR1 SGHTA, CDR2 FQGNSA. The CDR3 DNA follows: TGTGCCAGCAGCCGTGCGAGGGGCCGAACGACCGGGGAGCTGTTTTTT. Translated: CASSRARGRTTGELFF. Full variable domain (rest looked up from reference TRBV7-2 and TRBJ2-2): GAGVSQSPSNKVTEKGKDVELRCDPISGHTALYWYRQSLGQGLEFLIYFQGNSAPDKSGLPSDRFSAERTGGSVSTLTIQRTQQEDSAVYLCASSRARGRTTGELFFGEGSRLTVL.

This rearrangement joins TRBV5-6 to TRBJ1-2; TRBD1 is a possible D gene (5 bases). The ends were cut back, 0 bases at V and 1 base at J, with 13 bases in the middle. This CDR3 region has 16 residues. The germline V gene has CDR1 SGHDT and CDR2 YYEEEE. CDR3: CASSLGPGGDNYGYTF. CDR3 DNA sequence: TGTGCCAGCAGCTTGGGGCCCGGAGGGGATAACTATGGCTACACCTTC.

The genes are TRBV19 and TRBJ2-7, with D perhaps assigned TRBD1 or TRBD2 (6 bases each). This CDR3 has 14 amino acids. V lost 5 bases, J lost 4 bases, and 15 bases lay in between. CDR1 is LNHDA and CDR2 is SQIVND in the germline V gene (reference sequence). The CDR3 sequence: CASSHAGHRYEQYF. CDR3 DNA sequence: TGTGCCAGTAGTCATGCGGGACACCGATACGAGCAGTACTTC.

The rearrangement uses TRBV7-2 and TRBJ2-7; tentative D call: TRBD2 (5 bases). V was cut by 5 bases and J by 6 bases, with 17 bases left in between. From germline, CDR1 is SGHTA and CDR2 FQGNSA. The CDR3 is 14 amino acids. The CDR3 is CASSHGATRAEQYF. Here the CDR3 DNA reads TGTGCCAGCAGCCATGGAGCTACTAGAGCCGAGCAGTACTTC. Variable domain in full (rest from reference TRBV7-2 and TRBJ2-7): GAGVSQSPSNKVTEKGKDVELRCDPISGHTALYWYRQSLGQGLEFLIYFQGNSAPDKSGLPSDRFSAERTGGSVSTLTIQRTQQEDSAVYLCASSHGATRAEQYFGPGTRLTVT.

The V call is TRBV30, the J call TRBJ1-1; unclear D gene. Trimming pared 0 bases from V and 1 base from J, leaving 6 bases between. The CDR3 spans 13 residues. The germline V gene encodes CDR1 GTSNPN and CDR2 SVGIG (reference sequence). The CDR3 sequence: CAWSVGRNTEAFF. The DNA for the CDR3 is TGTGCCTGGAGTGTTGGAAGGAACACTGAAGCTTTCTTT. Full variable domain (remainder filled in from reference TRBV30 and TRBJ1-1): SQTIHQWPATLVQPVGSPLSLECTVEGTSNPNLYWYRQAAGRGLQLLFYSVGIGQISSEVPQNLSASRPQDRQFILSSKKLLLSDSGFYLCAWSVGRNTEAFFGQGTRLTVV.

The gene calls are TRBV19 and TRBJ2-1, with TRBD2 matching 10 bases. The CDR3 consists of 16 residues. The germline CDR1 and CDR2 sequences are LNHDA and SQIVND (reference sequence). Losses at the gene ends were 8 bases for V and 9 bases for J; bases not matched to a gene: 16. Here the CDR3 DNA reads TGTGCCAGTCGGGACATAATTGGGGTAGCGGGGGGTGAGCAGTTCTTC. Its translation: CASRDIIGVAGGEQFF.

The J gene is TRBJ1-4, the V gene TRBV30; D possibly corresponds to TRBD1 (5 bases). Germline lookup yields CDR1 GTSNPN and CDR2 SVGIG (reference sequence). The V gene lost 1 base and the J gene lost 8 bases, with 14 bases spanning the gap. The CDR3 is 14 amino acids. CDR3 nucleotides: TGTGCCTGGAGTGGGGGAGGGGCAGGAGAAAAACTGTTTTTT. Protein: CAWSGGGAGEKLFF.

This clone has only one observation. V gene TRBV7-2 combines with J gene TRBJ1-1, with 9 bases aligning to TRBD1. V lost 1 base, J lost 11 bases, and 5 bases stayed unmatched. CDR1 is SGHTA, CDR2 FQGNSA, per germline. This CDR3 contains 13 residues. The CDR3 here is CASSLEQGAVAFF. In nucleotides, the CDR3 is TGTGCCAGCAGCTTAGAACAGGGGGCGGTGGCTTTCTTT. Full variable domain (remainder filled in from reference TRBV7-2 and TRBJ1-1): GAGVSQSPSNKVTEKGKDVELRCDPISGHTALYWYRQSLGQGLEFLIYFQGNSAPDKSGLPSDRFSAERTGGSVSTLTIQRTQQEDSAVYLCASSLEQGAVAFFGQGTRLTVV.

The CDR3 loop is CASTPGLLNEKLFF. The CDR3 DNA reads as TGTGCCAGCACTCCGGGACTGCTTAATGAAAAACTGTTTTTT. V gene TRBV25-1 combines with J gene TRBJ1-4; a weak D match, TRBD1 (5 bases). Germline values: CDR1 MGHDK, CDR2 SYGVNS. The CDR3 contains 14 residues. V lost 7 bases, J lost 4 bases, and 13 bases lay in between.

The V gene is TRBV7-3, the J gene TRBJ2-3; 10 bases line up with TRBD2. The germline CDR1 and CDR2 sequences are SGHTA and FQGTGA. The CDR3 sequence is 17 residues long. With V trimmed by 5 bases and J by 3 bases, 11 bases remained unmatched. Here the CDR3 DNA reads TGTGCCAGCAGCCACACCAGCACTAGCGGGGTGACAGATACGCAGTATTTT. Protein: CASSHTSTSGVTDTQYF.

V usage is TRBV9 and J usage is TRBJ1-1, with D unresolved. CDR1 is SGDLS, CDR2 YYNGEE, per germline. Trimming stripped 0 bases from V and 4 bases from J, with 13 bases between. The CDR3 consists of 15 residues. The CDR3 region is CASSVGEERSTEAFF. The CDR3 region has the DNA TGTGCCAGCAGCGTAGGGGAGGAACGGAGCACTGAAGCTTTCTTT.

CDR3 region: CASSFAGTGSGANVLTF. The CDR3 coding sequence is TGTGCCAGTAGCTTCGCCGGGACCGGCTCTGGGGCCAACGTCCTGACTTTC. The rearrangement links TRBV19 to TRBJ2-6; D may be TRBD1 or TRBD2 (5 bases each). This CDR3 region has 17 residues. Germline CDR1 reads LNHDA; CDR2 reads SQIVND (reference sequence). V gave up 6 bases and J gave up 0 bases, with 15 bases separating them.

The chain joins TRBV19 to TRBJ1-2; 10 bases align to TRBD1. This CDR3 is built from 15 residues. The ends lost 5 bases at V and 6 bases at J; junction bases unmatched: 9. Germline loops: CDR1 LNHDA, CDR2 SQIVND (reference sequence). The CDR3 coding sequence is TGTGCCAGTAGTTCCCTGACAGGGGGCGCGAATGGCTACACCTTC. Translating it yields CASSSLTGGANGYTF.

The chain is built from TRBV4-2 and TRBJ2-5; 9 nucleotides match TRBD2. Germline assignment: CDR1 LGHNA and CDR2 YNFKEQ. CDR3 length equals 14 residues. The V gene end was trimmed by 0 bases and the J gene end by 4 bases; junction bases not matched to a gene: 0. The CDR3 coding sequence is TGTGCCAGCAGCCAAGAACTAGCGGGAGAGACCCAGTACTTC. It translates to CASSQELAGETQYF.

The rearrangement links TRBV19 to TRBJ2-1, with TRBD2 matching 13 bases. CDR1 and CDR2 from the germline V gene are LNHDA and SQIVND (reference sequence). The trim removed 3 bases at V and 8 bases at J, leaving 13 bases unmatched. CDR3 length equals 18 residues. This CDR3 reads CASSILPPLAGGPHEQFF. CDR3 DNA sequence: TGTGCCAGTAGTATTCTCCCCCCACTAGCGGGAGGGCCCCATGAGCAGTTCTTC. Supplemented by reference TRBV19 and TRBJ2-1, the full variable domain reads DGGITQSPKYLFRKEGQNVTLSCEQNLNHDAMYWYRQDPGQGLRLIYYSQIVNDFQKGDIAEGYSVSREKKESFPLTVTSAQKNPTAFYLCASSILPPLAGGPHEQFFGPGTRLTVL.